These 2 T cell receptor beta chains share one sample of origin, sequenced in a study of T cells in localized non-small cell lung cancer. This table comes from immunoSEQ multiplex PCR, and its TCRdb copy is limited to in-frame clones, with some not included. Of about 52,000 clones in the sample, around 86% were seen once. The material sequenced was peripheral blood, taken before any cancer treatment. The receptors were gathered from a male donor at least 60 years old with stage III squamous cell lung carcinoma.

The chain combines TRBV7-2 with TRBJ1-5, with D unresolved. This CDR3 is 15 amino acids long. Between the trimmed V and J ends, which lost 2 bases and 2 bases, there was a span of 10 bases. Germline values: CDR1 SGHTA, CDR2 FQGNSA. CDR3 in amino acids: CASSLMGIGNQPQHF. Here the CDR3 DNA reads TGTGCCAGCAGCTTAATGGGCATAGGCAATCAGCCCCAGCATTTT.

The chain has TRBV7-9 and TRBJ1-1, with D possibly TRBD1 on 6 matching bases. This CDR3 contains 15 residues. Looked up from germline, CDR1 is SEHNR and CDR2 is FQNEAQ (reference sequence). V lost 5 bases, J lost 5 bases, and 18 bases lay in between. In DNA, the CDR3 is TGTGCCAGCAGCCCACGATCAGGGGAAGGAACTGAAGCTTTCTTT. Its translation: CASSPRSGEGTEAFF.